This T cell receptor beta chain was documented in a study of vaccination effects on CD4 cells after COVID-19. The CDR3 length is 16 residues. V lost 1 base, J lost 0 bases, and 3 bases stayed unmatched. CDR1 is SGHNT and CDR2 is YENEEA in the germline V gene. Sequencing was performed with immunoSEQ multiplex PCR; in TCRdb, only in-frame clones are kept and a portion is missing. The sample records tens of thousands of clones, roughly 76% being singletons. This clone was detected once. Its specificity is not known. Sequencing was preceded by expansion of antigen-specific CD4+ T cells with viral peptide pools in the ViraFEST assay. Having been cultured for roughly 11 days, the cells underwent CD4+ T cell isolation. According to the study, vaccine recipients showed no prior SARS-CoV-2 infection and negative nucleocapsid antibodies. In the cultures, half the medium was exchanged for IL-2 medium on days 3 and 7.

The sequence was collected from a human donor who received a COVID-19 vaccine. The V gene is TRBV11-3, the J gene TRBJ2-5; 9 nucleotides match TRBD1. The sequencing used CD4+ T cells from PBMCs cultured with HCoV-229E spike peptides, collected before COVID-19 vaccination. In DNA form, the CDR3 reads TGTGCCAGCAGCTTAGGTTGGACAGGGGACCAAGAGACCCAGTACTTC. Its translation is CASSLGWTGDQETQYF.